This note documents a single T cell receptor (beta chain) sequence. This CDR3 is built from 14 residues. The V gene end was trimmed by 4 bases and the J gene end by 4 bases; junction bases not matched to a gene: 2. Germline V gives CDR1 SGHTA, CDR2 FQGNSA. The data were produced by immunoSEQ multiplex PCR, yet TCRdb's version contains in-frame clones alone and is incomplete. The sample holds tens of thousands of clones, 90% seen once. The sample originates from a study of chemoradiotherapy in HPV16-positive cancers. The chain uses TRBV7-2 and TRBJ2-3; 10 nucleotides agree with TRBD2. The sequencing used blood, collected from a patient who underwent chemoradiotherapy. This TCR came from a human donor with HPV-associated anogenital cancer. The CDR3 DNA sequence: TGTGCCAGCAGCTCCGGACTAGCGGCAGATACGCAGTATTTT. Residues: CASSSGLAADTQYF.